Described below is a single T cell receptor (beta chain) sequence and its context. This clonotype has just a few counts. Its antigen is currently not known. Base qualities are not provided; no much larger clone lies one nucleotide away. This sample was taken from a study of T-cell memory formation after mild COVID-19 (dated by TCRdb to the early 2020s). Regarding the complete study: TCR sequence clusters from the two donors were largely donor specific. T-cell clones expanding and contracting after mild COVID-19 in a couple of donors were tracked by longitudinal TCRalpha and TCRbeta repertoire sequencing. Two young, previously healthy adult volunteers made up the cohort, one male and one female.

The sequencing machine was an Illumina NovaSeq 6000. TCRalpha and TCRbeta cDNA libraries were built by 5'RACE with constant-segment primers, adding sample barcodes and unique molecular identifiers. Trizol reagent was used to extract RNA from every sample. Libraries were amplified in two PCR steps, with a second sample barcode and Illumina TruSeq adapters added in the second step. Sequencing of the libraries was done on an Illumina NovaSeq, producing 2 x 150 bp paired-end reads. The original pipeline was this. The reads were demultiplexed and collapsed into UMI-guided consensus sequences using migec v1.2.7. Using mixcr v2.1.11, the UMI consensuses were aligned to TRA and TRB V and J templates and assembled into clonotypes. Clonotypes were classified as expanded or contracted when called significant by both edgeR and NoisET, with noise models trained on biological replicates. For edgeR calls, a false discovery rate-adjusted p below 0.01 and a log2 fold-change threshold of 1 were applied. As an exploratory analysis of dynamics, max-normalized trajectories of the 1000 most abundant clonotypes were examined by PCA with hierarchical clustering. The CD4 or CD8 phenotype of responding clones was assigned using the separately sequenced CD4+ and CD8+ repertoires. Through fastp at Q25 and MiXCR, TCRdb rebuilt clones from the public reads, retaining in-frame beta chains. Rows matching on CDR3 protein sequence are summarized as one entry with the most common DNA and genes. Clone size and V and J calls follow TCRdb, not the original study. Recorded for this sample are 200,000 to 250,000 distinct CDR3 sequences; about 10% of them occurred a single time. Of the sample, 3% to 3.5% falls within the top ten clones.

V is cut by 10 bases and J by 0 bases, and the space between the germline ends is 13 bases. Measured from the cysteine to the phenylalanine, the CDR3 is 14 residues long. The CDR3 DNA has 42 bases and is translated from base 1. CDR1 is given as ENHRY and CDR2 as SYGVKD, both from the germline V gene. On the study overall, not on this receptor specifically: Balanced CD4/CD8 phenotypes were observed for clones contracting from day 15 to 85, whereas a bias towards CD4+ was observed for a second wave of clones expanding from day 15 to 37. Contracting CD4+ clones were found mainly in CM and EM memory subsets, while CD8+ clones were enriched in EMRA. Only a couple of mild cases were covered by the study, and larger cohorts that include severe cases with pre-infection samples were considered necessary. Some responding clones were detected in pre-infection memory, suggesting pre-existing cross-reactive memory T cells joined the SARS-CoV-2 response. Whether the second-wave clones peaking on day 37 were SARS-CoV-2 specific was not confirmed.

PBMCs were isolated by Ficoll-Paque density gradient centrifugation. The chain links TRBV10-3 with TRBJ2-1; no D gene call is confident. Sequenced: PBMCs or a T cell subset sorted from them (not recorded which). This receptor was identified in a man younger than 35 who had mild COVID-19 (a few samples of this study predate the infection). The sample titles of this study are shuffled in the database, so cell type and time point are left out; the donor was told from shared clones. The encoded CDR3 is CATVSSSSYNEQFF. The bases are TGTGCCACCGTATCATCCAGCTCCTACAATGAGCAGTTCTTC.